This T cell receptor beta chain stems from a study of blood T cell repertoires in COVID-19. Germline CDR1 and CDR2: SEHNR and FQNEAQ (reference sequence). This CDR3 spans 15 amino acids. Trimming took 5 bases from V and 0 from J, leaving 11 bases between them. As processed by the authors: From reference gene primer amplification, estimates of nucleated cell counts were derived. Method: immunoSEQ multiplex PCR; TCRdb's copy keeps in-frame clones and lacks some. V and J calls plus clone size are reproduced from that table; the DNA served to infer D and trimming. Of about 400,000 clones listed, around nine tenths are singletons.

This rearrangement joins TRBV7-9 to TRBJ2-1; weak D call: TRBD2 (6 bases). The sample comprised peripheral blood. The clonotype comes from a woman aged 60 to 75 with COVID-19, enrolled during active disease. The CDR3 loop reads CASSTPGDSYNEQFF. The CDR3 nucleotides read TGTGCCAGCAGCACACCGGGGGACTCCTACAATGAGCAGTTCTTC.